Here is one T cell receptor beta chain with its context. Its specific antigen is unknown. The input lacks base qualities; no much larger clone sits a single base away. Per the germline V gene, SNHLY is the CDR1 and FYNNEI is the CDR2. Compared with germline, V lacks 6 bases and J lacks 7 bases; bases without a gene match: 19. Spanning cysteine to phenylalanine, the CDR3 consists of 18 amino acids. CDR3 DNA is the only sequence kept; it has 54 bases, read in frame from the first base. The Qiagen DNeasy kit was used to extract genomic DNA from unsorted PBMCs and from the negatively selected CD4+ and CD8+ fractions. TCR beta CDR3 regions were amplified by immunoSEQ multiplex PCR using primers annealing to V and J segments. A synthetic immune receptor repertoire was used to minimize amplification bias, and any residual bias was removed computationally once sequencing was done. The authors' analysis ran thus. Custom Python scripts were used to quantify repertoire diversity as the Shannon entropy index. Unsorted, CD4+ and CD8+ repertoires were examined separately, except in combined analyses, for which CD4+ and CD8+ sequences were merged in silico. Clonal expansion was defined as a frequency increase of at least 2-fold after treatment compared with C1D1, and clones undetected at baseline were assigned a pseudocount of 0.5. Singleton clones were defined as clones with 0 or 1 copy at C1D1, and non-singleton clones were defined as clones with 2 or more copies. By matching protein sequences in sorted samples from the same patient, clones expanded in unsorted samples were annotated as CD4+, CD8+ or unknown. Diversity changes from C1D1 to C4D1 were tested in paired samples using Wilcoxon tests. TCRdb carries this immuneACCESS record with in-frame sequences only. Its versions omit some clonotypes, under half of them owing to an unresolved V gene in the studies checked, with the rest unexplained. V, J and clone size are taken as reported in that table, and D and trimming were inferred from the DNA itself. In all, the sample holds around 50,000 clones, and around 89% of those were seen once. More than 11% of the sample rests with the top ten.

The data stem from a study of PD-1 blockade in classical Hodgkin lymphoma (dated by TCRdb to 2020 to 2021). General notes on the study: Nivolumab dosing was 3 mg/kg intravenously every 2 weeks, continuing until either disease progression or unacceptable toxicity. The study used TCR beta sequencing and CyTOF to define a peripheral blood immune signature of response to PD-1 blockade in classical Hodgkin lymphoma.

Sample time point, as interpreted from the label and publication: cycle 4 day 1 (C4D1), after 6 weeks of nivolumab. Relapse after autologous stem cell transplantation had occurred in all trial patients, and cohorts A, B and C were distinguished by prior brentuximab vedotin exposure. The trial cohort comprised around 60 patients with relapsed/refractory classical Hodgkin lymphoma whose best overall responses were complete response, partial response or progressive disease. In the multi-cohort phase II CheckMate 205 trial, trial patients received single-agent nivolumab. An independent review committee assessed best overall response by applying the 2007 International Working Group response criteria. Trial PBMCs were obtained immediately prior to nivolumab initiation (C1D1) and on therapy at cycle 2 day 1 and cycle 4 day 1. Peripheral blood was collected in 8 mL Vacutainer Cell Preparation Tubes, from which PBMCs were isolated by centrifugation and then cryopreserved.

Overall study results and their limits: CD4+ but not CD8+ TCR diversity rose significantly by C4D1 (p=0.0027 vs p=0.16), most apparent in complete responders (p=0.02). Baseline TCR diversity was reported as lower in newly diagnosed patients than in healthy donors, and lower still in relapsed/refractory patients. Lower diversity was observed in patients in whom nivolumab was started less than 1 year after ASCT, and these patients were excluded from later analyses so that confounding by immune reconstitution would be avoided. Only a single clinical trial cohort was studied, and what caused the repertoire differences, possibly disease activity or prior therapy, remained undefined. Among trial patients, those achieving complete response had baseline diversity similar to that of newly diagnosed patients, while diversity was significantly lower in partial responders and progressors.

The material was peripheral blood mononuclear cells (PBMCs), obtained before the fourth cycle of nivolumab. The rearrangement joined TRBV2 to TRBJ2-5, with 11 central nucleotides matching TRBD2. The sequence derives from a human donor with classical Hodgkin lymphoma. Here is the DNA: TGTGCCAGCAGACTCTATAGCGGGAGGGACCTTCAGGGGGGGACCCAGTACTTC. This translates into CASRLYSGRDLQGGTQYF.